This T cell receptor (beta chain) was retrieved from a study of T-cell memory formation after mild COVID-19. From the 5' RACE reads, TCRdb called clonotypes with MiXCR, one entry per CDR3 protein. The sample holds more than 450,000 distinct CDR3 sequences, roughly 18% seen once. CDR3 length equals 13 residues. J lost 2 bases, V lost 7 bases, and 4 bases had no gene match. Germline CDR1 and CDR2: SGHDT and YYEEEE. The sequence was collected from an adult woman who had mild COVID-19 (a few samples of this study predate the infection). Cell type and time point are not known. The specimen was PBMCs or a T cell subset sorted from them (not recorded which). The chain uses TRBV5-6 and TRBJ2-5; 8 nucleotides line up with TRBD2. The DNA of the CDR3 is TGTGCCAGCGGCCGGGGGGGGCAAGAGACCCAGTACTTC. This gives the protein CASGRGGQETQYF.